This T cell receptor (beta chain) derives from a study of control samples from healthy donors and cancer patients. In the case of this clone: This same CDR3 is encoded by further DNA sequences in the sample.

V gave up 2 bases and J gave up 2 bases, with 6 bases separating them. Germline CDR1 and CDR2: MNHEY and SVGAGI. The CDR3 consists of 13 residues. Measured with immunoSEQ multiplex PCR; TCRdb has only the in-frame clones, and not every one. Seen here are approximately 160,000 clones, 85% to 95% observed once, and the top ten hold about 1.5%. The sequencing input was blood. The origin of this receptor is a woman under 30 in good health. The chain employs TRBV6-5 and TRBJ1-2; D is undetermined. CDR3 residues: CASSYGRNYGYTF. The DNA for the CDR3 is TGTGCCAGCAGTTACGGACGGAACTATGGCTACACCTTC.